These 20 T cell receptor beta chains originate from one sample sequenced in a study of cytotoxic CD8 clonotypes in ibrutinib-treated CLL. This table comes from immunoSEQ multiplex PCR, and its TCRdb copy is limited to in-frame clones, with some not included. Altogether some 290,000 clones are present, roughly 79% being singletons, with the ten largest covering over 6.5%. The starting material was PBMCs, obtained before ibrutinib treatment. These receptors all stem from a human donor with chronic lymphocytic leukemia.

The rearrangement uses TRBV5-1 and TRBJ2-3, with 11 bases identical to TRBD2. This CDR3 is 17 amino acids long. Germline CDR1 is SGHRS and CDR2 is YFSETQ. Trimming took 4 bases from V and 5 from J; bases not matched to a gene: 12. The CDR3 protein is CASSALLLAGAVDTQYF. The CDR3 DNA is TGCGCCAGCAGCGCCCTATTACTAGCGGGAGCCGTAGATACGCAGTATTTT.

This clone was seen a few times. The chain is built from TRBV29-1 and TRBJ2-1; a weak D match, TRBD2 (5 bases). The CDR3 loop spans 12 amino acids. Germline CDR1 is SQVTM and CDR2 is ANQGSEA. V lost 7 bases, J lost 3 bases, and 10 bases lay in between. The CDR3 DNA reads as TGCAGCGAAAGGGAGAACTACAATGAGCAGTTCTTC. Translated, it gives CSERENYNEQFF.

The gene calls are TRBV20-1 and TRBJ2-1; D gene ambiguous. CDR3 length equals 11 residues. Germline assignment: CDR1 DFQATT and CDR2 SNEGSKA (reference sequence). The V and J ends lost 6 bases and 5 bases respectively, with 8 bases between them. The CDR3 sequence: CSADQHNEQFF. CDR3 coding DNA: TGCAGTGCCGACCAACACAATGAGCAGTTCTTC.

The genes are TRBV6-5 and TRBJ1-2; no definite D call. The CDR3 sequence is 14 residues long. Germline V lookup: CDR1 MNHEY, CDR2 SVGAGI. Deletions cut 8 bases from V and 2 bases from J, with 15 bases between. CDR3 region: CASAPVGGNYGYTF. The CDR3 DNA follows: TGTGCCAGCGCCCCGGTAGGAGGGAACTATGGCTACACCTTC.

The chain employs TRBV5-1 and TRBJ2-3; D uncertain. The CDR3 consists of 14 residues. Germline CDR1 SGHRS, CDR2 YFSETQ. V was shortened by 3 bases and J by 4 bases, with 12 bases between the two germline ends. CDR3 in amino acids: CASSSSDFSDTQYF. The CDR3 DNA is TGCGCCAGCAGCTCTTCCGACTTTTCAGATACGCAGTATTTT.

The rearrangement joins TRBV30 to TRBJ2-7; 9 bases line up with TRBD1. Germline CDR1 and CDR2: GTSNPN and SVGIG (reference sequence). The length of the CDR3 is 12 residues. After removal of 7 bases from V and 5 bases from J, the junction contained 6 bases not matched to a gene. The CDR3 loop is CASGQGPDEQYF. CDR3 in DNA: TGTGCCTCGGGACAGGGCCCCGACGAGCAGTACTTC.

This clone has a handful of counts. The chain is built from TRBV6-5 and TRBJ2-7; D possibly matches TRBD1 or TRBD2 (6 bases each). This CDR3 spans 13 amino acids. From germline, CDR1 is MNHEY and CDR2 SVGAGI. V lost 10 bases, J lost 5 bases, and 18 bases lay in between. Written as DNA, the CDR3 is TGTGCCACCGGAGGGGGGATTCGGCACGAGCAGTACTTC. Amino acid sequence: CATGGGIRHEQYF.

The chain employs TRBV30 and TRBJ2-5, with D perhaps matching TRBD1 (5 bases). This CDR3 is 13 amino acids long. CDR1 and CDR2 (germline): GTSNPN, SVGIG (reference sequence). Trimming took off 0 bases at V and 2 bases at J, with 7 bases between the two ends. The CDR3 loop reads CAWSVDRQETQYF. The CDR3 region has the DNA TGTGCCTGGAGTGTTGACAGACAAGAGACCCAGTACTTC.

The CDR3 DNA follows: TGTGCCAGCAGCCATTCAAGCTTTAGCGGGAGCTCTTACGAGCAGTACTTC. Translated: CASSHSSFSGSSYEQYF. This sequence joins TRBV4-2 and TRBJ2-7, with TRBD2 matching 9 bases. Germline lookup yields CDR1 LGHNA and CDR2 YNFKEQ. CDR3 size: 17 residues. V dropped 3 bases and J dropped 4; count of bases not matched to a gene: 13.

This clone was picked up one time. The chain has TRBV5-6 and TRBJ2-7, with D perhaps matching TRBD2 (5 bases). Between the trimmed V and J ends, which lost 4 bases and 1 base, there was a span of 15 bases. CDR1 is SGHDT and CDR2 is YYEEEE in the germline V gene. The CDR3 is made up of 15 amino acids. The CDR3 region is CASSREMPGSYEQYF. The DNA of the CDR3 is TGTGCCAGCAGCCGTGAAATGCCGGGGTCCTACGAGCAGTACTTC.

The rearrangement links TRBV28 to TRBJ2-5, with 9 bases lining up with TRBD1. The CDR3 is 14 residues long. The trim removed 6 bases at V and 4 bases at J, leaving 6 bases unmatched. CDR1 and CDR2 from the germline V gene are MDHEN and SYDVKM. The CDR3 sequence: CASRGDRVRETQYF. In DNA, the CDR3 is TGTGCCAGCAGAGGGGACAGGGTACGAGAGACCCAGTACTTC.

The rearrangement joins TRBV15 to TRBJ2-2, with a possible D match to TRBD1 (6 bases). From germline, CDR1 is LNHNV and CDR2 YYDKDF (reference sequence). V was clipped by 4 bases and J by 6 bases, with 9 bases between them. The CDR3 has 13 amino acids. Here the CDR3 reads CATSKAGAGELFF. As DNA, the CDR3 is TGTGCCACCAGCAAAGCAGGGGCCGGGGAGCTGTTTTTT.

V and J are TRBV27 and TRBJ1-2, with a tentative D call TRBD1 (5 bases). The CDR3 length is 13 residues. Between the trimmed V and J ends, which lost 3 bases and 6 bases, there was a span of 11 bases. The germline gives CDR1 MNHEY, CDR2 SMNVEV (reference sequence). CDR3: CASSLAGPHGYTF. CDR3 DNA sequence: TGTGCCAGCAGTTTGGCGGGACCTCATGGCTACACCTTC.

This sequence joins TRBV30 and TRBJ1-3; TRBD1 matches at 7 bases. The CDR3 extends over 15 amino acids. Per germline, CDR1 GTSNPN and CDR2 SVGIG (reference sequence). The J segment lost 2 bases and the V segment lost 2 bases, leaving 6 bases of the junction unmatched. The CDR3 DNA is TGTGCCTGGAGTCAACAGGGGAGTACTGGAAACACCATATATTTT. This gives the protein CAWSQQGSTGNTIYF.

The V and J genes are TRBV6-4 and TRBJ1-5; the D is unclear. The CDR3 is 15 residues long. CDR1 is MRHNA, CDR2 SNTAGT, per germline. V was pared by 5 bases and J by 1 base, with 12 bases between. CDR3 protein: CASSNYPGSNQPQHF. The DNA of the CDR3 is TGTGCCAGCAGTAATTACCCCGGGAGCAATCAGCCCCAGCATTTT.

The table lists this clone with a few counts. The chain carries TRBV10-3 and TRBJ1-2; no definite D call. Trimming took 1 base from V and 4 from J, leaving 4 bases between them. Germline V gives CDR1 ENHRY, CDR2 SYGVKD. The CDR3 spans 12 residues. As DNA, the CDR3 is TGTGCCATCAGTGAGTTTGCCTATGGCTACACCTTC. It encodes CAISEFAYGYTF.

The rearrangement uses TRBV30 and TRBJ2-2; D could derive from TRBD1 or TRBD2 (5 bases each). Germline CDR1 GTSNPN, CDR2 SVGIG (reference sequence). Trimming pared 3 bases from V and 1 base from J, leaving 9 bases between. This CDR3 region has 14 residues. The CDR3 nucleotides read TGTGCCTGGAGGGGAGACAGGAACACCGGGGAGCTGTTTTTT. It codes for CAWRGDRNTGELFF.

V and J are TRBV6-6 and TRBJ2-3, with 9 bases fitting TRBD1. Per germline, CDR1 MNHNY and CDR2 SVGAGI (reference sequence). V trimming: 3 bases; J trimming: 3 bases; junction bases outside the gene matches: 4. The CDR3 totals 15 residues. In nucleotides, the CDR3 is TGTGCCAGCAGTTATGCGGACAGGGGTACAGATACGCAGTATTTT. It codes for CASSYADRGTDTQYF.

V gene TRBV28 combines with J gene TRBJ1-2; D is unresolved. This CDR3 is built from 18 residues. In germline, CDR1 is MDHEN, CDR2 SYDVKM. The ends were cut back, 7 bases at V and 0 bases at J, with 24 bases in the middle. As DNA, the CDR3 is TGTGCCAGCACCTATTCCCAACGGAGTAATCTAGCTAACTATGGCTACACCTTC. Amino acid sequence: CASTYSQRSNLANYGYTF.

Only a few counts were recorded for this clone. This sequence joins TRBV5-6 and TRBJ1-2; 7 nucleotides align to TRBD1. J lost 6 bases, V lost 0 bases, and 2 bases had no gene match. The germline V gene has CDR1 SGHDT and CDR2 YYEEEE. The CDR3 spans 13 residues. CDR3 in DNA: TGTGCCAGCAGCTTGGCACAGGGGAATGGCTACACCTTC. It codes for CASSLAQGNGYTF.